These T cell receptor beta chains were read from a single sample in a study of shared clonotypes between healthy human individuals. Clones were read by immunoSEQ multiplex PCR, and TCRdb kept only the in-frame ones, dropping some. The table has 1.5 million to 2.5 million clones, about 95% seen once. Sequences were obtained from naive CD8+ T cells sorted from blood. Receptors were obtained from a man aged 18 to 29 in good health. Each CDR3 is given with its conserved first and last residue. A D gene is named only where the DNA matches it firmly. Clone size appears in some rows only: once, few, many, or a class for an expanded clone.

clone_size: NA
d_call: NA
v_call: TRBV2
j_call: TRBJ1-5
cdr3_aa: CASSEAGVFSQPQHF
cdr3_nt: TGTGCCAGCAGTGAAGCAGGGGTTTTTAGTCAGCCCCAGCATTTT

clone_size: NA
d_call: NA
v_call: TRBV15
j_call: TRBJ2-1
cdr3_aa: CATSPGQSDNEQFF
cdr3_nt: TGTGCCACCAGCCCGGGCCAGTCCGACAATGAGCAGTTCTTC

clone_size: NA
d_call: TRBD1
v_call: TRBV9
j_call: TRBJ1-4
cdr3_aa: CASSAGQGKFGEKLFF
cdr3_nt: TGTGCCAGCAGCGCCGGACAGGGGAAATTCGGAGAAAAACTGTTTTTT

clone_size: NA
d_call: NA
v_call: TRBV25-1
j_call: TRBJ2-5
cdr3_aa: CASSDYQQETQYF
cdr3_nt: TGTGCCAGCAGTGACTACCAGCAAGAGACCCAGTACTTC

clone_size: few
d_call: NA
v_call: TRBV30
j_call: TRBJ1-1
cdr3_aa: CARDDGLNTEAFF
cdr3_nt: TGTGCCCGTGACGACGGGTTGAACACTGAAGCTTTCTTT

clone_size: NA
d_call: TRBD1
v_call: TRBV13
j_call: TRBJ2-1
cdr3_aa: CASSLTGGYYNEQFF
cdr3_nt: TGTGCCAGCAGCTTGACAGGGGGGTACTACAATGAGCAGTTCTTC

clone_size: NA
d_call: TRBD1
v_call: TRBV27
j_call: TRBJ1-4
cdr3_aa: CASSLGQGTKLFF
cdr3_nt: TGTGCCAGCAGTCTGGGACAGGGGACCAAACTGTTTTTT

clone_size: NA
d_call: NA
v_call: TRBV6-5
j_call: TRBJ1-2
cdr3_aa: CASRTLAEDYGYTF
cdr3_nt: TGTGCCAGCAGGACCCTGGCGGAAGACTATGGCTACACCTTC

clone_size: once
d_call: NA
v_call: TRBV11-2
j_call: TRBJ1-1
cdr3_aa: CASSLGPGTNTEAFF
cdr3_nt: TGTGCCAGCAGCTTAGGGCCGGGGACGAACACTGAAGCTTTCTTT

clone_size: NA
d_call: NA
v_call: TRBV6-5
j_call: TRBJ2-4
cdr3_aa: CASRLQGIKNIQYF
cdr3_nt: TGTGCCAGCAGGTTACAGGGAATCAAAAACATTCAGTACTTC

clone_size: NA
d_call: TRBD2
v_call: TRBV5-4
j_call: TRBJ2-1
cdr3_aa: CASMWAGGRVDEQFF
cdr3_nt: TGTGCCAGCATGTGGGCGGGGGGGCGCGTCGATGAGCAGTTCTTC

clone_size: NA
d_call: TRBD1
v_call: TRBV5-1
j_call: TRBJ2-7
cdr3_aa: CASSLLQGAIREQYF
cdr3_nt: TGCGCCAGCAGCTTGTTACAGGGGGCTATAAGGGAGCAGTACTTC

clone_size: NA
d_call: TRBD1
v_call: TRBV9
j_call: TRBJ1-2
cdr3_aa: CASSEGDSFYGYTF
cdr3_nt: TGTGCCAGCAGCGAAGGGGACAGTTTCTATGGCTACACCTTC

clone_size: NA
d_call: TRBD1
v_call: TRBV7-9
j_call: TRBJ2-7
cdr3_aa: CASSDRENKQYF
cdr3_nt: TGTGCCAGCAGCGACAGGGAGAACAAGCAGTACTTC

clone_size: once
d_call: NA
v_call: TRBV9
j_call: TRBJ1-6
cdr3_aa: CASSVGGVSSYNSPLHF
cdr3_nt: TGTGCCAGCAGCGTAGGCGGGGTGAGCTCCTATAATTCACCCCTCCACTTT

clone_size: NA
d_call: NA
v_call: TRBV30
j_call: TRBJ2-5
cdr3_aa: CAWRLLQGGEETQYF
cdr3_nt: TGTGCCTGGAGGCTTTTACAGGGTGGGGAAGAGACCCAGTACTTC

clone_size: NA
d_call: TRBD1
v_call: TRBV19
j_call: TRBJ1-1
cdr3_aa: CASSALRDRGDDTEAFF
cdr3_nt: TGTGCCAGTAGTGCCCTAAGGGACAGGGGAGACGACACTGAAGCTTTCTTT

clone_size: NA
d_call: NA
v_call: TRBV10-3
j_call: TRBJ2-1
cdr3_aa: CAISESRINEQFF
cdr3_nt: TGTGCCATCAGTGAGTCTAGGATCAATGAGCAGTTCTTC

clone_size: NA
d_call: NA
v_call: TRBV30
j_call: TRBJ2-2
cdr3_aa: CAWSAEGRELFF
cdr3_nt: TGTGCCTGGAGCGCAGAGGGCCGGGAGCTGTTTTTT

clone_size: once
d_call: NA
v_call: TRBV5-6
j_call: TRBJ2-7
cdr3_aa: CASSLGAKDYEQYF
cdr3_nt: TGTGCCAGCAGCTTGGGGGCTAAAGACTACGAGCAGTACTTC

clone_size: NA
d_call: TRBD2
v_call: TRBV7-7
j_call: TRBJ2-1
cdr3_aa: CASSLSLAGGSSYNEQFF
cdr3_nt: TGTGCTAGCAGCTTATCCCTAGCGGGGGGAAGCTCCTACAATGAGCAGTTCTTC

clone_size: NA
d_call: NA
v_call: TRBV21-1
j_call: TRBJ1-6
cdr3_aa: CASSKIDWGVGSPLHF
cdr3_nt: NA

clone_size: NA
d_call: NA
v_call: TRBV7-9
j_call: TRBJ2-7
cdr3_aa: CASSPSLSGYEQYF
cdr3_nt: TGTGCCAGCAGCCCCTCACTCAGCGGCTACGAGCAGTACTTC

clone_size: NA
d_call: TRBD2
v_call: TRBV28
j_call: TRBJ2-5
cdr3_aa: CASSSSGGAGETQYF
cdr3_nt: TGTGCCAGCAGCAGTAGCGGGGGGGCTGGGGAGACCCAGTACTTC

clone_size: NA
d_call: NA
v_call: TRBV7-9
j_call: TRBJ2-2
cdr3_aa: CAGPGHTGELFF
cdr3_nt: TGTGCCGGCCCGGGGCACACCGGGGAGCTGTTTTTT

clone_size: NA
d_call: TRBD1
v_call: TRBV7-9
j_call: TRBJ2-1
cdr3_aa: CASSWTGQGYNEQFF
cdr3_nt: TGTGCCAGCAGCTGGACGGGACAGGGCTACAATGAGCAGTTCTTC

clone_size: NA
d_call: TRBD2
v_call: TRBV30
j_call: TRBJ2-7
cdr3_aa: CAWSGPPHPGTNYEQYF
cdr3_nt: TGTGCCTGGAGTGGCCCTCCCCATCCGGGGACTAACTACGAGCAGTACTTC

clone_size: NA
d_call: NA
v_call: TRBV6-5
j_call: TRBJ2-5
cdr3_aa: CASNPSVQGETQYF
cdr3_nt: TGTGCCAGCAATCCATCTGTCCAGGGGGAGACCCAGTACTTC

clone_size: NA
d_call: NA
v_call: TRBV4-1
j_call: TRBJ1-2
cdr3_aa: CASSQDETGHSLPDYGYTF
cdr3_nt: TGCGCCAGCAGCCAAGATGAAACGGGACACTCTCTGCCTGACTATGGCTACACCTTC

clone_size: NA
d_call: NA
v_call: TRBV6-1
j_call: TRBJ1-4
cdr3_aa: CASSAEGLIYEKLFF
cdr3_nt: TGTGCCAGCAGTGCGGAGGGGCTGATCTATGAAAAACTGTTTTTT

clone_size: NA
d_call: NA
v_call: TRBV6-1
j_call: TRBJ1-1
cdr3_aa: CASSELGGMNTEAFF
cdr3_nt: TGTGCCAGCAGTGAACTTGGGGGCATGAACACTGAAGCTTTCTTT

clone_size: NA
d_call: NA
v_call: TRBV19
j_call: TRBJ2-7
cdr3_aa: CASSADIYEQYF
cdr3_nt: TGTGCCAGTAGTGCCGACATCTACGAGCAGTACTTC

clone_size: once
d_call: NA
v_call: TRBV6-6
j_call: TRBJ2-7
cdr3_aa: CASSYSTGYEQYF
cdr3_nt: TGTGCCAGCAGTTACTCGACCGGCTACGAGCAGTACTTC

clone_size: NA
d_call: TRBD2
v_call: TRBV6-1
j_call: TRBJ2-7
cdr3_aa: CASSERAGVSYEQYF
cdr3_nt: TGTGCCAGCAGTGAAAGGGCGGGGGTCTCCTACGAGCAGTACTTC

clone_size: NA
d_call: TRBD2
v_call: TRBV27
j_call: TRBJ2-3
cdr3_aa: CASSPLAGGPADTQYF
cdr3_nt: TGTGCCAGCAGTCCTCTGGCGGGGGGGCCCGCAGATACGCAGTATTTT

clone_size: NA
d_call: TRBD2
v_call: TRBV7-2
j_call: TRBJ2-7
cdr3_aa: CASSLGLAGLSYEQYF
cdr3_nt: TGTGCCAGCAGCTTAGGTCTAGCGGGACTCTCCTACGAGCAGTACTTC

clone_size: once
d_call: NA
v_call: TRBV29-1
j_call: TRBJ1-2
cdr3_aa: CTPGKTVWLYGYTF
cdr3_nt: TGCACCCCCGGGAAGACAGTCTGGCTTTATGGCTACACCTTC

clone_size: NA
d_call: TRBD2
v_call: TRBV5-1
j_call: TRBJ2-2
cdr3_aa: CASSLGLPGTSGYYSNTGELFF
cdr3_nt: TGCGCCAGCAGCTTGGGGCTCCCCGGGACTAGCGGATACTATTCGAACACCGGGGAGCTGTTTTTT

clone_size: NA
d_call: TRBD1
v_call: TRBV4-1
j_call: TRBJ2-7
cdr3_aa: CASSQNRGYEQYF
cdr3_nt: TGCGCCAGCAGCCAAAACAGGGGGTACGAGCAGTACTTC

clone_size: NA
d_call: NA
v_call: TRBV30
j_call: TRBJ1-1
cdr3_aa: CAWTSDSRFTEAFF
cdr3_nt: TGTGCCTGGACCTCCGACAGTAGGTTCACTGAAGCTTTCTTT

clone_size: NA
d_call: NA
v_call: TRBV30
j_call: TRBJ2-1
cdr3_aa: CAWARDTAYNEQFF
cdr3_nt: TGTGCCTGGGCTAGGGACACGGCCTACAATGAGCAGTTCTTC

clone_size: NA
d_call: NA
v_call: TRBV6-5
j_call: TRBJ2-3
cdr3_aa: CASSYAEGTDTQYF
cdr3_nt: TGTGCCAGCAGTTACGCTGAAGGGACAGATACGCAGTATTTT

clone_size: NA
d_call: NA
v_call: TRBV23-1
j_call: TRBJ2-3
cdr3_aa: CAIPSHGGFSTDTQYF
cdr3_nt: TGCGCCATCCCGTCGCACGGCGGATTCTCCACAGATACGCAGTATTTT

clone_size: NA
d_call: TRBD1
v_call: TRBV5-6
j_call: TRBJ1-2
cdr3_aa: CASSLRDREDYGYTF
cdr3_nt: TGTGCCAGCAGCTTGAGGGACAGGGAGGACTATGGCTACACCTTC

clone_size: NA
d_call: NA
v_call: TRBV6-1
j_call: TRBJ2-7
cdr3_aa: CASSEAAAFYEQYF
cdr3_nt: TGTGCCAGCAGTGAAGCCGCAGCCTTCTACGAGCAGTACTTC

clone_size: NA
d_call: NA
v_call: TRBV11-2
j_call: TRBJ2-3
cdr3_aa: CASSLSGLDTQYF
cdr3_nt: TGTGCCAGCAGCTTATCCGGGTTGGATACGCAGTATTTT

clone_size: NA
d_call: NA
v_call: TRBV27
j_call: TRBJ2-3
cdr3_aa: CASSLDRASTDTQYF
cdr3_nt: TGTGCCAGCAGTTTAGACAGAGCTAGCACAGATACGCAGTATTTT

clone_size: few
d_call: NA
v_call: TRBV6-6
j_call: TRBJ2-7
cdr3_aa: CASSPSQAGYEQYF
cdr3_nt: TGTGCCAGCAGCCCCAGTCAAGCCGGCTACGAGCAGTACTTC

clone_size: once
d_call: NA
v_call: TRBV2
j_call: TRBJ2-3
cdr3_aa: CASTQDSYTDTQYF
cdr3_nt: TGTGCCAGCACCCAGGACAGTTACACAGATACGCAGTATTTT

clone_size: NA
d_call: NA
v_call: TRBV15
j_call: TRBJ2-7
cdr3_aa: CATRDSGSPDYEQYF
cdr3_nt: TGTGCCACCAGGGACTCCGGGTCCCCGGATTACGAGCAGTACTTC

clone_size: NA
d_call: NA
v_call: TRBV18
j_call: TRBJ1-1
cdr3_aa: CASSPGPPAGEAFF
cdr3_nt: TGTGCCAGCTCACCAGGACCTCCTGCGGGTGAAGCTTTCTTT

clone_size: NA
d_call: NA
v_call: TRBV18
j_call: TRBJ2-5
cdr3_aa: CASSPPGPQETQYF
cdr3_nt: TGTGCCAGCTCACCACCGGGGCCCCAAGAGACCCAGTACTTC

clone_size: NA
d_call: NA
v_call: TRBV27
j_call: TRBJ2-1
cdr3_aa: CASSLAGSHNEQFF
cdr3_nt: TGTGCCAGCAGTTTAGCGGGGTCGCACAATGAGCAGTTCTTC

clone_size: NA
d_call: TRBD2
v_call: TRBV27
j_call: TRBJ2-7
cdr3_aa: CASSLLGSSGEGEQYF
cdr3_nt: TGTGCCAGCAGTTTATTGGGCTCGTCGGGGGAGGGCGAGCAGTACTTC

clone_size: once
d_call: NA
v_call: TRBV2
j_call: TRBJ2-7
cdr3_aa: CASSEDAYEQYF
cdr3_nt: TGTGCCAGCAGTGAAGACGCCTACGAGCAGTACTTC

clone_size: NA
d_call: TRBD1
v_call: TRBV28
j_call: TRBJ1-6
cdr3_aa: CASSLGTDNSPLHF
cdr3_nt: TGTGCCAGCAGTTTAGGGACAGACAATTCACCCCTCCACTTT

clone_size: NA
d_call: TRBD1
v_call: TRBV30
j_call: TRBJ1-2
cdr3_aa: CAMPTGGVRGYTF
cdr3_nt: TGTGCCATGCCGACAGGGGGAGTTCGGGGCTACACCTTC

clone_size: NA
d_call: TRBD2
v_call: TRBV5-1
j_call: TRBJ2-1
cdr3_aa: CASSLVTSGNGEQFF
cdr3_nt: TGCGCCAGCAGCTTGGTGACTAGCGGGAACGGTGAGCAGTTCTTC